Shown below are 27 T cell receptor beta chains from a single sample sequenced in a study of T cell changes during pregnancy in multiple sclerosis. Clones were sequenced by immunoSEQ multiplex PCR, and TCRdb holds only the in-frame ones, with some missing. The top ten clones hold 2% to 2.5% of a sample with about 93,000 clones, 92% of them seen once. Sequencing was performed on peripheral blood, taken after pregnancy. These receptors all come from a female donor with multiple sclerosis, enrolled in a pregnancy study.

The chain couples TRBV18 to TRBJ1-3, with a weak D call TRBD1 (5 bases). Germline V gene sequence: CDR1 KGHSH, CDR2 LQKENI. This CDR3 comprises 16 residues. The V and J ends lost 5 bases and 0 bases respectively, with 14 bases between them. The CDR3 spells CASSATGGNSGNTIYF. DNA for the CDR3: TGTGCCAGCTCAGCCACGGGGGGAAACTCTGGAAACACCATATATTTT.

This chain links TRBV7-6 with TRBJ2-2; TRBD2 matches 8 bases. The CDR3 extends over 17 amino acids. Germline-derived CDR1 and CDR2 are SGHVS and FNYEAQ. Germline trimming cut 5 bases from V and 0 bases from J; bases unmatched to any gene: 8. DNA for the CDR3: TGTGCCAGCAGCCCTACCACGACTAGCGCGAACACCGGGGAGCTGTTTTTT. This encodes CASSPTTTSANTGELFF.

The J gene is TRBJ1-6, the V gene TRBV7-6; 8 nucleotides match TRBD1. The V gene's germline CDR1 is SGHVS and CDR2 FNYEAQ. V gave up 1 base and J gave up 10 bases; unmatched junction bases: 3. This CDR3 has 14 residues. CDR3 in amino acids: CASSLGQGQSPLHF. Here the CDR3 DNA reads TGTGCCAGCAGCTTAGGACAGGGGCAGTCACCCCTCCACTTT.

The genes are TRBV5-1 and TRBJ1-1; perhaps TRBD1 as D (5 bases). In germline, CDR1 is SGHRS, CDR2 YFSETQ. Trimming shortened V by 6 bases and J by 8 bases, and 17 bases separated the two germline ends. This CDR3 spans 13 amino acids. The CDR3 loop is CASTSQGDREAFF. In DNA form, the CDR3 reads TGCGCCAGCACTTCCCAAGGGGATAGGGAAGCTTTCTTT.

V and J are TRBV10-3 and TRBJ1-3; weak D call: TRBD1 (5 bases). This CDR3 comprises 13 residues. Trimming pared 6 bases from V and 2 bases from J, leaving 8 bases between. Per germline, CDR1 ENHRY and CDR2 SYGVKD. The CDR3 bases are TGTGCCATCAGGGGGGGGACTGGAAACACCATATATTTT. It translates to CAIRGGTGNTIYF.

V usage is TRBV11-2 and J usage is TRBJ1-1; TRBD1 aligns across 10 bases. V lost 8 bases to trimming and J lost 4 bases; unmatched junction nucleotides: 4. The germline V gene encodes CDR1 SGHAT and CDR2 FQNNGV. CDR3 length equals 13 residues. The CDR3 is CASQRDRGTEAFF. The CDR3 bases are TGTGCCAGCCAAAGGGACAGGGGCACTGAAGCTTTCTTT.

The CDR3 DNA is TGCAGCCCGAGGACAGGATACAATGAGCAGTTCTTC. Its protein is CSPRTGYNEQFF. This rearrangement joins TRBV29-1 to TRBJ2-1, with 7 bases matching TRBD1. The length of the CDR3 is 12 residues. V trimming: 8 bases; J trimming: 4 bases; junction bases outside the gene matches: 5. Germline assignment: CDR1 SQVTM and CDR2 ANQGSEA.

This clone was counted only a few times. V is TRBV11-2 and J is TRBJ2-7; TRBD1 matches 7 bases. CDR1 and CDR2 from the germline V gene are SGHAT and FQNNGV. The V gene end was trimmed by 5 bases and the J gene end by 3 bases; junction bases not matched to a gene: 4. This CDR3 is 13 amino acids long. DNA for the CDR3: TGTGCCAGCAGCACCCGGGACAGCTACGAGCAGTACTTC. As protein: CASSTRDSYEQYF.

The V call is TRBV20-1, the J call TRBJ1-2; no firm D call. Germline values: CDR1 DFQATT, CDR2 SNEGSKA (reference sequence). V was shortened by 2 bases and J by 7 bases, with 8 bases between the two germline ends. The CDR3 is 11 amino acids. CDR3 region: CSARSEVGYTF. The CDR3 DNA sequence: TGCAGTGCTAGATCCGAGGTTGGCTACACCTTC.

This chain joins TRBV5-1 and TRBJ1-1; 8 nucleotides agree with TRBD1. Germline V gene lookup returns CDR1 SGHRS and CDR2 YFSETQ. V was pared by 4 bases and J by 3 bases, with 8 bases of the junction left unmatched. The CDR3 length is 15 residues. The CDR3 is CASSPWTGMDTEAFF. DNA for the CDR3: TGCGCCAGCAGCCCGTGGACAGGGATGGACACTGAAGCTTTCTTT.

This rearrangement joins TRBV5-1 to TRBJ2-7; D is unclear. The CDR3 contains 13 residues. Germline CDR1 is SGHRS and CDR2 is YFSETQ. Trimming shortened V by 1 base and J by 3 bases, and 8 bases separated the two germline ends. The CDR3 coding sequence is TGCGCCAGCAGCTTGAGCCAGCGCTACGAGCAGTACTTC. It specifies CASSLSQRYEQYF.

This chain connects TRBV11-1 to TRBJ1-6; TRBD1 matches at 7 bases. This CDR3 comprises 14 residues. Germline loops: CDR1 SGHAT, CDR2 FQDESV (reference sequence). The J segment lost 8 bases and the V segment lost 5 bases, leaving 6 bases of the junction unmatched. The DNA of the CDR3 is TGTGCCAGCAGCGTTGGACAGGATTATTCACCCCTCCACTTT. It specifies CASSVGQDYSPLHF.

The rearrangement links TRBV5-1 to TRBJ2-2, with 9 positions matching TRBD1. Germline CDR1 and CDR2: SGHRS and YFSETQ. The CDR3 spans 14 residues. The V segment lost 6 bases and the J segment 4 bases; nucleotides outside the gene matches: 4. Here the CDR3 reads CASTTGGGTGELFF. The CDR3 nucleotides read TGCGCCAGCACCACAGGGGGCGGCACCGGGGAGCTGTTTTTT. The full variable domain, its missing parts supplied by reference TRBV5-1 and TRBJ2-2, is KAGVTQTPRYLIKTRGQQVTLSCSPISGHRSVSWYQQTPGQGLQFLFEYFSETQRNKGNFPGRFSGRQFSNSRSEMNVSTLELGDSALYLCASTTGGGTGELFFGEGSRLTVL.

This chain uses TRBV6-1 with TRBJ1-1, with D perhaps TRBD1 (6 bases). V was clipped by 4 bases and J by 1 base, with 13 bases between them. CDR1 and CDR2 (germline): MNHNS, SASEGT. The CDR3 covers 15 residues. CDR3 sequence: CASSASTGPNTEAFF. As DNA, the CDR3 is TGTGCCAGCAGTGCGTCGACAGGCCCGAACACTGAAGCTTTCTTT.

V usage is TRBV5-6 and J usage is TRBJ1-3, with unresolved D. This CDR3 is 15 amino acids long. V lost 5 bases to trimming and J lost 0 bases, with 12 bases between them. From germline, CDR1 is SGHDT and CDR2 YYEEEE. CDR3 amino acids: CASSSPDTSGNTIYF. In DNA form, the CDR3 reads TGTGCCAGCAGTTCCCCTGACACCTCTGGAAACACCATATATTTT.

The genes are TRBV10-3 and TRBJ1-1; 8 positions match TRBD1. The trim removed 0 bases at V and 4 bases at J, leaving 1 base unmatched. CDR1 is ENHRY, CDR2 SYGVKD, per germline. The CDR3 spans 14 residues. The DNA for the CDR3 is TGTGCCATCAGTGAGTCCACAGGGGGCACTGAAGCTTTCTTT. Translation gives CAISESTGGTEAFF.

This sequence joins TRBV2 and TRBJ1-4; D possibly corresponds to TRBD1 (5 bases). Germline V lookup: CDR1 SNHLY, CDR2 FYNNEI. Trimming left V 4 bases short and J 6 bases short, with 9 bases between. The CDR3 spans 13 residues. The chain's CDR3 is CASSGQTDEKLFF. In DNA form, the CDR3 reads TGTGCCAGCAGTGGACAGACGGATGAAAAACTGTTTTTT. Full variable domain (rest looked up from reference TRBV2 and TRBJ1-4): EPEVTQTPSHQVTQMGQEVILRCVPISNHLYFYWYRQILGQKVEFLVSFYNNEISEKSEIFDDQFSVERPDGSNFTLKIRSTKLEDSAMYFCASSGQTDEKLFFGSGTQLSVL.

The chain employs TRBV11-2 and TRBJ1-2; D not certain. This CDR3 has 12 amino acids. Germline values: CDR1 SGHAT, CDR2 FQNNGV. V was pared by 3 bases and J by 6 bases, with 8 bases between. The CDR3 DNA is TGTGCCAGCAGCTTGGGCGACAATGGCTACACCTTC. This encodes CASSLGDNGYTF.

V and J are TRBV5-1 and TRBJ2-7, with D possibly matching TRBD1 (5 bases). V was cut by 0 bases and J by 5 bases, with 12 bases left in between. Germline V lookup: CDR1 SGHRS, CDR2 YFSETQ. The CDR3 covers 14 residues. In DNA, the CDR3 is TGCGCCAGCAGCTTGGGGCAGGGAAAGAACGAGCAGTACTTC. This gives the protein CASSLGQGKNEQYF.

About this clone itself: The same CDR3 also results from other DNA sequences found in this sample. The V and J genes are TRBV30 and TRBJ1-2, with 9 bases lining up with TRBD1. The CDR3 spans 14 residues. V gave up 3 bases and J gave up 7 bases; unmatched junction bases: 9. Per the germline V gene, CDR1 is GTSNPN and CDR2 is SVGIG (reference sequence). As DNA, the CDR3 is TGTGCCTGGAGGACGACTGGGACAGGGACTGGCTACACCTTC. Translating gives CAWRTTGTGTGYTF.

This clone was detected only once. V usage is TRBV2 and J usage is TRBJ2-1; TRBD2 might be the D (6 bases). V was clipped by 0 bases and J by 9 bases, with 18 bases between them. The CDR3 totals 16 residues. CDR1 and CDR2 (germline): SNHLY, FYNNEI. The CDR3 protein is CASSEAALRGGSEQFF. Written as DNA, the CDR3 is TGTGCCAGCAGTGAAGCTGCCCTGCGTGGAGGGAGTGAGCAGTTCTTC.

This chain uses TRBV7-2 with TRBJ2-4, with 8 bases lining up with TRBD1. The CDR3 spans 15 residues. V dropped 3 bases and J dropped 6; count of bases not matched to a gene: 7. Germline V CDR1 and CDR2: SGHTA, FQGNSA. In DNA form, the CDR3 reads TGTGCCAGCAGCTTGTCCAAGGGGACAGGAAACATTCAGTACTTC. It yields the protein CASSLSKGTGNIQYF.

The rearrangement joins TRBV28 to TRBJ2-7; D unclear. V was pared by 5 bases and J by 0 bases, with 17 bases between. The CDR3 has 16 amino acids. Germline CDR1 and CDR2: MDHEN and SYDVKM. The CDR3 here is CASSPGRYGSSYEQYF. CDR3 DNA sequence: TGTGCCAGCAGTCCGGGTAGATACGGTAGCTCCTACGAGCAGTACTTC.

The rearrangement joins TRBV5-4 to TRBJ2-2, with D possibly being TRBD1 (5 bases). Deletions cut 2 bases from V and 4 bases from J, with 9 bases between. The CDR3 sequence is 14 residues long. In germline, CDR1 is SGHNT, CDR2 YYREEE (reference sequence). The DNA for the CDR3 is TGTGCCAGCAGCTTAGGGGTTGCCACCGGGGAGCTGTTTTTT. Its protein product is CASSLGVATGELFF.

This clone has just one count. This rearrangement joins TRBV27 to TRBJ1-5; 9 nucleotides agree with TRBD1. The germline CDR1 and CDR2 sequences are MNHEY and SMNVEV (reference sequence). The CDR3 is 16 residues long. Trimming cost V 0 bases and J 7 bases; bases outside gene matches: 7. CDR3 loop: CASSLSGTGLGQPQHF. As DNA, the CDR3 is TGTGCCAGCAGTTTATCTGGGACAGGGCTGGGACAGCCCCAGCATTTT.

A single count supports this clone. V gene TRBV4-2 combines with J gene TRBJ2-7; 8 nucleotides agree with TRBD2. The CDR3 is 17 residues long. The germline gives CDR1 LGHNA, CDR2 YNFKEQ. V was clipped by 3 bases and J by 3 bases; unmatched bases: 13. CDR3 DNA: TGTGCCAGCAGCCAGCCCCTACGGGAGGGGAAGGGCTACGAGCAGTACTTC. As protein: CASSQPLREGKGYEQYF.

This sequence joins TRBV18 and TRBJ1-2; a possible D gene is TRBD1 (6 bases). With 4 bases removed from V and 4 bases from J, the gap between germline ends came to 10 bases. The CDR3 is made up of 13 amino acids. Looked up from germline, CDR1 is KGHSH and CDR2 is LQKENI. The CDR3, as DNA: TGTGCCAGCTCACAACAGGGCGGCTATGGCTACACCTTC. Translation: CASSQQGGYGYTF.